The next 28 T cell receptor beta chains were all read from a single sample in a study of T cell clonality in common variable immunodeficiency. Profiling relied on immunoSEQ multiplex PCR, and the TCRdb table lists in-frame clones only, not all of them. Singletons are absent from the sample, which has 35,000 or so clones. Their antigens remain unidentified. Overall study results and limits: Reportedly, TCR beta sequences from common variable immunodeficiency showed fewer deletions and N-nucleotide insertions.

The sequencing input was peripheral blood mononuclear cells. These receptors were obtained from a human donor with common variable immunodeficiency.

This clone was seen at least ten times. Coverage ceases 3 residues before the CDR3 finishes, and the germline J gene fills in the end. The V and J genes are TRBV20-1 and TRBJ1-6; 11 nucleotides line up with TRBD1. Germline V gene lookup returns CDR1 DFQATT and CDR2 SNEGSKA (reference sequence). Unmatched junction bases numbered 6, after V lost 1 base and J lost 4 bases. The length of the CDR3 is 17 residues. CDR3: CSARVGDRGYYNSPLHF. The CDR3 DNA, read in part, is TGCAGTGCTAGAGTGGGGGACAGGGGGTATTATAATTCACCC.

In this sample, this clone turned up a few times. The read stops 3 residues short of the end of the CDR3; the missing end is completed from the germline J gene. The V and J genes are TRBV5-6 and TRBJ1-5, with D tentatively TRBD1 (6 bases). The CDR3 is 14 amino acids. Germline V gene lookup returns CDR1 SGHDT and CDR2 YYEEEE. With 0 bases removed from V and 6 bases from J, the gap between germline ends came to 10 bases. The part of the CDR3 DNA that was read is TGTGCCAGCAGCTTGGCGGCAGGGGCTCAGCCC. Protein product: CASSLAAGAQP. In full, the CDR3 is CASSLAAGAQPQHF.

This clone was observed many times. The CDR3 protein is CASSEGTGEDEKLFF. The covered CDR3 bases are TGTGCCAGCAGCGAGGGGACAGGGGAGGATGAAAAA. The chain couples TRBV7-6 to TRBJ1-4; TRBD1 matches 10 bases. The CDR3 end is not reached by the read, which stops 3 residues before it; the germline J gene fills it in. From germline, CDR1 is SGHVS and CDR2 FNYEAQ. The CDR3 has 15 amino acids. Trimming cost V 5 bases and J 6 bases; bases outside gene matches: 6.

At least ten counts were recorded for this clone. The read gets to within 3 residues of the CDR3 end, and the germline J gene fills in the rest. The chain joins TRBV20-1 to TRBJ1-6; TRBD1 is a possible D gene (5 bases). V was cut by 0 bases and J by 0 bases, with 15 bases left in between. This CDR3 has 18 amino acids. Germline values: CDR1 DFQATT, CDR2 SNEGSKA (reference sequence). The sequenced CDR3 bases are TGCAGTGCTAGAGATGAGGAGGGACTGAGCTCCTATAATTCACCC. It encodes CSARDEEGLSSYNSP. The complete CDR3 sequence is CSARDEEGLSSYNSPLHF.

This clone has only a few counts. The CDR3 end is not reached by the read, which stops 3 residues before it; the germline J gene fills it in. V is TRBV7-3 and J is TRBJ2-3; 9 bases line up with TRBD2. The trim removed 0 bases at V and 6 bases at J, leaving 7 bases unmatched. CDR1 is SGHTA, CDR2 FQGTGA, per germline. The CDR3 contains 16 residues. CDR3 region: CASSLTGGGARDTQYF. CDR3 DNA, as far as it was read: TGTGCCAGCAGCTTAACGGGCGGGGGGGCCAGGGATACG.

As for this clone: The read stops 3 residues short of the end of the CDR3; the missing end is completed from the germline J gene. The genes are TRBV5-1 and TRBJ2-5, with 11 bases that match TRBD2. There are 13 residues in the CDR3. V lost 3 bases and J lost 5; bases outside the gene matches: 0. CDR1 is SGHRS and CDR2 is YFSETQ in the germline V gene. The CDR3 sequence is CASSSSGGETQYF. CDR3 DNA (partial): TGCGCCAGCAGCTCTAGCGGGGGGGAGACC.

This clone was seen a few times. The observed sequence ends 3 residues before the CDR3 terminus, with the missing tail filled in from the germline J gene. The V and J genes are TRBV2 and TRBJ1-4; tentative D call: TRBD1 (5 bases). The V gene's germline CDR1 is SNHLY and CDR2 FYNNEI. CDR3 length equals 15 residues. V lost 4 bases and J 4 bases, leaving 13 bases between the germline ends. The part of the CDR3 DNA that was read is TGTGCCAGCAGTGGCCAGGGAGGAGGTAATGAAAAA. Translating gives CASSGQGGGNEK. The whole CDR3 sequence reads CASSGQGGGNEKLFF.

This clone was detected ten times or more. The read ends 3 residues before the CDR3 terminus; that terminus is restored from the germline J gene. The chain recombines TRBV4-2 with TRBJ2-1; 9 nucleotides align to TRBD2. There are 15 residues in the CDR3. Germline-derived CDR1 and CDR2 are LGHNA and YNFKEQ. Trimming took 2 bases from V and 6 from J; bases not matched to a gene: 5. The CDR3 DNA, read in part, is TGTGCCAGCAGCCAATTGGGACTAGCAGGCAATGAG. It specifies CASSQLGLAGNE. The whole CDR3 sequence is CASSQLGLAGNEQFF.

This clone was observed a handful of times. Read sequence stops 3 residues before the CDR3 end, and the germline J gene provides the missing end. The rearrangement uses TRBV19 and TRBJ2-1, with 7 bases aligning to TRBD1. The germline CDR1 and CDR2 sequences are LNHDA and SQIVND (reference sequence). This CDR3 comprises 15 residues. Unmatched junction bases numbered 5, after V lost 3 bases and J lost 3 bases. CDR3 DNA (partial): TGTGCCAGTAGTATGGGACAGCGATTCTACAATGAG. Amino acids: CASSMGQRFYNE. The full CDR3 protein reads CASSMGQRFYNEQFF. Using reference TRBV19 and TRBJ2-1 for the parts outside the CDR3, the full variable domain is DGGITQSPKYLFRKEGQNVTLSCEQNLNHDAMYWYRQDPGQGLRLIYYSQIVNDFQKGDIAEGYSVSREKKESFPLTVTSAQKNPTAFYLCASSMGQRFYNEQFFGPGTRLTVL.

This clone has just a few counts. The CDR3 is cut off 3 residues early in the read; its end comes from the germline J gene. This chain connects TRBV30 to TRBJ2-5, with 9 bases lining up with TRBD2. Germline assignment: CDR1 GTSNPN and CDR2 SVGIG (reference sequence). V trimming: 4 bases; J trimming: 3 bases; junction bases outside the gene matches: 6. The CDR3 totals 14 residues. CDR3 loop: CAWNPGLAEETQYF. CDR3 DNA, as far as it was read: TGTGCCTGGAACCCGGGACTAGCAGAAGAGACC.

Many counts were recorded for this clone. The read terminates 3 residues before the CDR3 end, so the remaining end is supplied by the germline J gene. The V gene is TRBV29-1, the J gene TRBJ1-1; tentatively, D is TRBD1 (5 bases). The ends were cut back, 5 bases at V and 4 bases at J, with 11 bases in the middle. Germline V CDR1 and CDR2: SQVTM, ANQGSEA. The length of the CDR3 is 12 residues. The covered CDR3 bases are TGCAGCGTTCTCCTCGGGGGCACTGAA. This translates into CSVLLGGTE. The CDR3 in its entirety is CSVLLGGTEAFF.

The table lists this clone with a few counts. The read comes to an end 3 residues before the CDR3 does, leaving the germline J gene to fill in the end. V is TRBV30 and J is TRBJ2-1; TRBD1 aligns across 7 bases. The germline V gene has CDR1 GTSNPN and CDR2 SVGIG (reference sequence). Germline trimming cut 7 bases from V and 2 bases from J; bases unmatched to any gene: 5. The CDR3 contains 13 residues. The CDR3 reads CASQGPAYNEQFF. CDR3 DNA (partial): TGTGCCTCACAGGGGCCTGCCTACAATGAG. The entire variable domain, with the rest obtained from reference TRBV30 and TRBJ2-1, is as follows: SQTIHQWPATLVQPVGSPLSLECTVEGTSNPNLYWYRQAAGRGLQLLFYSVGIGQISSEVPQNLSASRPQDRQFILSSKKLLLSDSGFYLCASQGPAYNEQFFGPGTRLTVL.

In the case of this clone: From the germline J gene comes the end of the CDR3, since the read stops 3 residues before it. This sequence joins TRBV6-2 or TRBV6-3 and TRBJ2-5; D gene ambiguous. Germline V CDR1 and CDR2: MNHEY, SVGEGT. The CDR3 totals 11 residues. The V and J ends lost 7 bases and 1 base respectively, with 4 bases between them. The CDR3: CASKLQETQYF. The covered CDR3 bases are TGTGCCAGCAAGCTCCAAGAGACC.

This clone was counted many times. The read halts 3 residues ahead of the CDR3 end, with the missing end drawn from the germline J gene. The chain employs TRBV19 and TRBJ1-1, with 7 bases matching TRBD1. Germline assignment: CDR1 LNHDA and CDR2 SQIVND (reference sequence). CDR3 length equals 16 residues. J lost 2 bases, V lost 10 bases, and 16 bases had no gene match. The CDR3 bases that were read are TGTGCCACCCAAGACCGCCGGACAGGTTTTAACACTGAA. Its protein product is CATQDRRTGFNTE. The whole CDR3 sequence is CATQDRRTGFNTEAFF.

As for this clone: Read data end 3 residues before the CDR3 end; the end is taken from the germline J gene. This chain joins TRBV18 and TRBJ2-3; D gene unclear. Germline loops: CDR1 KGHSH, CDR2 LQKENI. This CDR3 is built from 14 residues. The V and J ends lost 3 bases and 4 bases respectively, with 11 bases between them. CDR3 region: CASSPSLEADTQYF. The sequenced part of the CDR3 DNA is TGTGCCAGCTCACCCTCCCTCGAGGCAGATACG.

Notes on this clone: From the germline J gene comes the end of the CDR3, since the read stops 3 residues before it. The chain carries TRBV19 and TRBJ2-5; 8 bases align to TRBD2. V shed 5 bases and J 4 bases; nucleotides not matched to a gene: 12. This CDR3 region has 16 residues. Germline assignment: CDR1 LNHDA and CDR2 SQIVND (reference sequence). The covered CDR3 bases are TGTGCCAGTAGTGCCACCGGGGGGGGCGCGGGAGAGACC. Its protein is CASSATGGGAGET. From start to end, the CDR3 is CASSATGGGAGETQYF.

This clone has at least ten counts. From the germline J gene comes the end of the CDR3, since the read stops 3 residues before it. The rearrangement uses TRBV2 and TRBJ2-1, with a tentative D call TRBD2 (7 bases). This CDR3 comprises 13 residues. Germline lookup yields CDR1 SNHLY and CDR2 FYNNEI. Trimming shortened V by 9 bases and J by 7 bases, and 16 bases separated the two germline ends. CDR3 region: CASTGGVSNEQFF. The DNA read from the CDR3 is TGTGCCAGTACGGGGGGCGTTAGTAATGAG. Supplemented by reference TRBV2 and TRBJ2-1, the full variable domain reads EPEVTQTPSHQVTQMGQEVILRCVPISNHLYFYWYRQILGQKVEFLVSFYNNEISEKSEIFDDQFSVERPDGSNFTLKIRSTKLEDSAMYFCASTGGVSNEQFFGPGTRLTVL.

Details on this clone: The read is 3 residues too short to cover the CDR3 end, so that end is filled in from the germline J gene. V is TRBV19 and J is TRBJ1-5; D not certain. The CDR3 is 16 amino acids. The germline CDR1 and CDR2 sequences are LNHDA and SQIVND (reference sequence). Trimming took off 6 bases at V and 1 base at J, with 16 bases between the two ends. Partial CDR3 DNA: TGTGCCAGTAGCGACCCGTCCTCGGGGAGCAATCAGCCC. This gives the protein CASSDPSSGSNQP. The entire CDR3 reads CASSDPSSGSNQPQHF.

This clone has a handful of counts. Read sequence stops 3 residues before the CDR3 end, and the germline J gene provides the missing end. The chain has TRBV18 and TRBJ2-2, with D perhaps matching TRBD2 (5 bases). The CDR3 is 14 residues long. Trimming stripped 4 bases from V and 5 bases from J, with 11 bases between. Germline loops: CDR1 KGHSH, CDR2 LQKENI. Partial CDR3 DNA: TGTGCCAGCTCACTGGACTCGGGGACCGGGGAG. This gives the protein CASSLDSGTGE. The entire CDR3 protein reads CASSLDSGTGELFF.

This clone has more than one count but fewer than ten. The read terminates 3 residues before the CDR3 end, so the remaining end is supplied by the germline J gene. The chain is built from TRBV30 and TRBJ2-5; D is undetermined. The CDR3 has 16 amino acids. Germline loops: CDR1 GTSNPN, CDR2 SVGIG (reference sequence). Trimming cost V 0 bases and J 5 bases, with 19 bases left between them. CDR3 in amino acids: CAWSVRAIGERETQYF. The DNA read from the CDR3 is TGTGCCTGGAGTGTAAGGGCCATAGGCGAGAGGGAGACC. Variable domain in full (rest from reference TRBV30 and TRBJ2-5): SQTIHQWPATLVQPVGSPLSLECTVEGTSNPNLYWYRQAAGRGLQLLFYSVGIGQISSEVPQNLSASRPQDRQFILSSKKLLLSDSGFYLCAWSVRAIGERETQYFGPGTRLLVL.

Many counts were recorded for this clone. The sequenced fragment ends 3 residues before the CDR3 boundary, so the rest is inferred from the germline J gene. The gene calls are TRBV2 and TRBJ1-1, with TRBD1 identical over 7 bases. The V gene end was trimmed by 7 bases and the J gene end by 3 bases; junction bases not matched to a gene: 5. The CDR3 has 13 residues. Germline V gene data show CDR1 as SNHLY and CDR2 as FYNNEI. The CDR3 here is CASKQGRDTEAFF. The sequenced part of the CDR3 DNA is TGTGCCAGCAAACAGGGGCGGGACACTGAA.

This clone occurred many times. Sequencing ends 3 residues short of the CDR3 end; the germline J gene provides the rest. This chain links TRBV2 with TRBJ2-3; possibly TRBD1 for D (5 bases). The germline V gene encodes CDR1 SNHLY and CDR2 FYNNEI. The CDR3 sequence is 14 residues long. V was shortened by 6 bases and J by 0 bases, with 10 bases between the two germline ends. The CDR3 sequence: CASRPRQSTDTQYF. CDR3 DNA, as far as it was read: TGTGCCAGCAGGCCGAGACAGAGCACAGATACG.

In this sample, this clone turned up many times. Sequencing ends 3 residues short of the CDR3 end; the germline J gene provides the rest. The V and J genes are TRBV14 and TRBJ2-5; a weak D match, TRBD1 (6 bases). Trimming removed 0 bases from V and 5 bases from J, with 10 bases in between. Germline CDR1 reads SGHDN; CDR2 reads FVKESK. The CDR3 consists of 14 residues. The CDR3 loop reads CASSQDTGLETQYF. Partial CDR3 DNA: TGTGCCAGCAGCCAAGATACAGGGTTGGAGACC.

Ten or more counts support this clone. The observed sequence ends 3 residues before the CDR3 terminus, with the missing tail filled in from the germline J gene. The chain combines TRBV4-2 with TRBJ1-1; a weak D match, TRBD1 (6 bases). Germline V CDR1 and CDR2: LGHNA, YNFKEQ. CDR3 size: 17 residues. V lost 4 bases and J lost 1, with 19 bases in between. The CDR3 loop reads CASSRLRGGSANTEAFF. Partial CDR3 DNA: TGTGCCAGCAGCCGTCTTAGGGGGGGATCGGCGAACACTGAA.

On this clone itself: The sequenced fragment ends 3 residues before the CDR3 boundary, so the rest is inferred from the germline J gene. This sequence joins TRBV18 and TRBJ1-1; 8 positions match TRBD1. The trim removed 5 bases at V and 3 bases at J, leaving 8 bases unmatched. The CDR3 runs 15 residues. Germline V gene lookup returns CDR1 KGHSH and CDR2 LQKENI. CDR3 sequence reads: CASSSSADRDTEAFF. CDR3 DNA (partial): TGTGCCAGCTCATCCTCGGCGGACAGGGACACTGAA.

About this clone: The read is 3 residues too short to cover the CDR3 end, so that end is filled in from the germline J gene. The chain joins TRBV18 to TRBJ1-1, with 9 bases matching TRBD1. The CDR3 contains 16 residues. The ends lost 3 bases at V and 0 bases at J; junction bases unmatched: 5. Germline loops: CDR1 KGHSH, CDR2 LQKENI. The DNA read from the CDR3 is TGTGCCAGCTCACCTGTCGGACAGGGGATGAACACTGAA. It is translated as CASSPVGQGMNTE. In full, the CDR3 reads CASSPVGQGMNTEAFF.

This clone appeared a few times. The covered CDR3 bases are TGTGCCTGGAGTCGACAGGACATGGGCAATCAGCCC. It is translated as CAWSRQDMGNQP. The complete CDR3 reads CAWSRQDMGNQPQHF. The gene calls are TRBV30 and TRBJ1-5, with a weak D call TRBD1 (6 bases). The read falls 3 residues short of the CDR3 end, and the missing part is taken from the germline J gene. The ends were cut back, 2 bases at V and 2 bases at J, with 13 bases in the middle. The V gene's germline CDR1 is GTSNPN and CDR2 SVGIG (reference sequence). The CDR3 consists of 15 residues.

This clone was seen at least ten times. The read is 3 residues too short to cover the CDR3 end, so that end is filled in from the germline J gene. The rearrangement joins TRBV29-1 to TRBJ2-7, with D perhaps matching TRBD2 (5 bases). The V and J ends lost 1 base and 0 bases respectively, with 13 bases between them. The CDR3 contains 15 residues. Germline CDR1 reads SQVTM; CDR2 reads ANQGSEA. CDR3 sequence: CSVEVSRGSSYEQYF. The sequenced part of the CDR3 DNA is TGCAGCGTTGAAGTTTCCCGGGGAAGCTCCTACGAG.